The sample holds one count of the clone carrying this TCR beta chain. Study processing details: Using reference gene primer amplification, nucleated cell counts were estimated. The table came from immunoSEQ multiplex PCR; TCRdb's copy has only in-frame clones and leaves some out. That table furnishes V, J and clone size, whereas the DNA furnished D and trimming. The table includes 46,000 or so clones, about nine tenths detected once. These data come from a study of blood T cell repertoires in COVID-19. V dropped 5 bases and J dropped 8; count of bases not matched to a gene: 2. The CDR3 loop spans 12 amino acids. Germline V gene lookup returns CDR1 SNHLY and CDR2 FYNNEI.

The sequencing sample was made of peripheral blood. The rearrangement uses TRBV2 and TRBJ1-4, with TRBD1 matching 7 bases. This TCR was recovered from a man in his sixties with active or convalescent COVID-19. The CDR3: CASSQGGEKLFF. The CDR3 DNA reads TGTGCCAGCAGTCAGGGGGGCGAAAAACTGTTTTTT.